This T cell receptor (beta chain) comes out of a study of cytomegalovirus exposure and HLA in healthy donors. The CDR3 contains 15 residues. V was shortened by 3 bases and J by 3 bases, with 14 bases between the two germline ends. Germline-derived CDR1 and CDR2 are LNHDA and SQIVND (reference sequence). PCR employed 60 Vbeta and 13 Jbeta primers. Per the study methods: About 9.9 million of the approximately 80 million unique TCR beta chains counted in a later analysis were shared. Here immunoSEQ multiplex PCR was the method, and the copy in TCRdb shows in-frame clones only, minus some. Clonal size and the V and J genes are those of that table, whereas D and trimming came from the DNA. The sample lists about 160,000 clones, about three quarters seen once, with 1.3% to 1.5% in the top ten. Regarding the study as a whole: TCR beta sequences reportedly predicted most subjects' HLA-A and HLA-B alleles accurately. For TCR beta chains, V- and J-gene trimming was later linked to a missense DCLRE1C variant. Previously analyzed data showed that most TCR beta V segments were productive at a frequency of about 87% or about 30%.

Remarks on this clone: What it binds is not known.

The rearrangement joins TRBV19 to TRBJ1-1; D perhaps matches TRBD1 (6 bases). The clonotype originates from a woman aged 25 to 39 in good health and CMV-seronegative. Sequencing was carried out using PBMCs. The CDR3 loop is CASSMGTLGDTEAFF. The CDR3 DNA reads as TGTGCCAGTAGTATGGGGACATTGGGGGACACTGAAGCTTTCTTT.